One sample yielded the 17 T cell receptor beta chains listed below, sequenced in a study of cytomegalovirus exposure and HLA in healthy donors. This PCR relied on a set of 60 Vbeta primers and 13 Jbeta primers. Generated by immunoSEQ multiplex PCR, the TCRdb table keeps only in-frame clones and is missing some. The repertoire holds roughly 45,000 clones, with under 65% as singletons. The sample consisted of PBMCs. These receptor sequences come from a human donor in good health.

The rearrangement joins TRBV5-1 to TRBJ2-5, with D uncertain. This CDR3 is 13 amino acids long. Per germline, CDR1 SGHRS and CDR2 YFSETQ. With 1 base removed from V and 2 bases from J, the gap between germline ends came to 6 bases. The chain's CDR3 is CASSLSTQETQYF. Here the CDR3 DNA reads TGCGCCAGCAGCTTGTCCACTCAAGAGACCCAGTACTTC.

V usage is TRBV4-1 and J usage is TRBJ2-7; D is ambiguous. Trimming took 7 bases from V and 0 from J, leaving 16 bases between them. The length of the CDR3 is 15 residues. Germline lookup yields CDR1 MGHRA and CDR2 YSYEKL. For the CDR3, the DNA is TGCGCCAGCACCCCAAGTCAGGTGAGCTCCTACGAGCAGTACTTC. Its translation: CASTPSQVSSYEQYF.

This chain connects TRBV5-1 to TRBJ1-4, with TRBD1 as a possible D gene (5 bases). CDR3 length: 15 residues. The germline CDR1 and CDR2 sequences are SGHRS and YFSETQ. Trimming took off 4 bases at V and 7 bases at J, with 17 bases between the two ends. The CDR3 coding sequence is TGCGCCAGCAGCGCCGACGCAGGGTTGTTTGAAAAACTGTTTTTT. The encoded protein is CASSADAGLFEKLFF.

The chain uses TRBV10-3 and TRBJ1-2; 9 positions match TRBD1. Germline trimming cut 8 bases from V and 7 bases from J; bases unmatched to any gene: 2. The CDR3 consists of 11 residues. Germline assignment: CDR1 ENHRY and CDR2 SYGVKD. The CDR3 nucleotides are TGTGCCATCGGACAGGGGAGTGGCTACACCTTC. This gives the protein CAIGQGSGYTF.

In DNA, the CDR3 is TGCGCCAGCAGGGAACGGGTAGAGCGGCCGGGAGGCTATGGCTACACCTTC. It encodes CASRERVERPGGYGYTF. The chain uses TRBV23-1 and TRBJ1-2, with D uncertain. TRBV23-1 is marked as an open reading frame, function uncertain. The CDR3 length is 17 residues. V was shortened by 6 bases and J by 4 bases, with 24 bases between the two germline ends.

The chain uses TRBV5-1 and TRBJ1-6, with TRBD1 matching 8 bases. The CDR3 covers 16 residues. J was trimmed by 6 bases and V by 3 bases; bases with no gene match: 8. Looked up from germline, CDR1 is SGHRS and CDR2 is YFSETQ. The chain's CDR3 is CASSWQGALSNSPLHF. Written as DNA, the CDR3 is TGCGCCAGCAGCTGGCAGGGGGCTCTTAGTAATTCACCCCTCCACTTT.

This clone was found a few times. The rearrangement joins TRBV5-1 to TRBJ2-5, with TRBD1 matching over 9 bases. The length of the CDR3 is 15 residues. CDR1 and CDR2 from the germline V gene are SGHRS and YFSETQ. V shed 4 bases, J shed 11 bases, and the junction held 15 bases outside the gene matches. The CDR3 region is CASSGTGRILGEQYF. CDR3 sequence (DNA): TGCGCCAGCAGCGGGACAGGGCGTATTCTGGGGGAGCAGTACTTC.

This clone was seen only once. V is TRBV9 and J is TRBJ1-2, with a possible D match to TRBD1 (5 bases). The germline V gene has CDR1 SGDLS and CDR2 YYNGEE. This CDR3 has 15 residues. Deletions cut 4 bases from V and 1 base from J, with 14 bases between. The CDR3 DNA follows: TGTGCCAGCAGCAACCGACGGACACTTAACTATGGCTACACCTTC. Its protein product is CASSNRRTLNYGYTF.

The J gene is TRBJ1-3, the V gene TRBV7-8; D perhaps matches TRBD1 (5 bases). The CDR3 runs to 16 residues. V was trimmed by 0 bases and J by 4 bases, leaving 13 bases between them. Germline V gene sequence: CDR1 SGHVS, CDR2 FQNEAQ. In DNA, the CDR3 is TGTGCCAGCAGCTTAGCGAGACCAGGGTCAGGAAACACCATATATTTT. Its translation: CASSLARPGSGNTIYF.

In its sample, this clone was seen once. Here the CDR3 DNA reads TGTGCCAGCAGCCGAGCAGGGTACTTAGCCGGGGAGCTGTTTTTT. Its translation: CASSRAGYLAGELFF. The V and J genes are TRBV28 and TRBJ2-2; perhaps TRBD1 as D (5 bases). V lost 6 bases and J lost 6, with 17 bases in between. Germline CDR1 is MDHEN and CDR2 is SYDVKM. CDR3 length: 15 residues.

This clone appeared once. This chain connects TRBV30 to TRBJ1-6; TRBD1 aligns across 8 bases. Germline trimming cut 7 bases from V and 8 bases from J; bases unmatched to any gene: 4. This CDR3 spans 12 amino acids. The germline gives CDR1 GTSNPN, CDR2 SVGIG (reference sequence). CDR3 nucleotide sequence: TGTGCCTCGGACAGGGTTGATTCACCCCTCCACTTT. Encoded protein: CASDRVDSPLHF.

V is TRBV5-1 and J is TRBJ1-1; 7 bases map to TRBD1. Germline trimming cut 0 bases from V and 7 bases from J; bases unmatched to any gene: 3. In germline, CDR1 is SGHRS, CDR2 YFSETQ. The CDR3 consists of 13 residues. The CDR3 loop is CASSLGQGVEAFF. CDR3 DNA: TGCGCCAGCAGCTTGGGGCAGGGGGTTGAAGCTTTCTTT.

This clone was counted only a few times. The rearrangement joins TRBV12-5 to TRBJ2-7, with 9 bases fitting TRBD1. Germline loops: CDR1 LGHNT, CDR2 FRNRAP. V lost 0 bases to trimming and J lost 4 bases; unmatched junction nucleotides: 4. This CDR3 is 15 amino acids long. CDR3 sequence reads: CASGLVAGQGYEQYF. CDR3 coding DNA: TGTGCTAGTGGTTTGGTAGCTGGACAGGGGTACGAGCAGTACTTC.

The rearrangement uses TRBV29-1 and TRBJ1-1, with a possible D match to TRBD1 (5 bases). Germline values: CDR1 SQVTM, CDR2 ANQGSEA. V dropped 4 bases and J dropped 3 bases, with 9 bases sitting between them. The CDR3 loop spans 12 amino acids. The CDR3 nucleotides are TGCAGCGTTGCCGGGGGGGACACTGAAGCTTTCTTT. Its translation: CSVAGGDTEAFF.

V and J are TRBV30 and TRBJ2-2; weak D call: TRBD1 (6 bases). The CDR3 runs to 13 residues. Germline CDR1 and CDR2: GTSNPN and SVGIG (reference sequence). Trimming cost V 1 base and J 6 bases, with 9 bases left between them. CDR3 nucleotide sequence: TGTGCCTGGAGTGAGGGGGTCTCCGGGGAGCTGTTTTTT. This translates into CAWSEGVSGELFF.

Only a few counts were recorded for this clone. The chain couples TRBV10-3 to TRBJ2-3; 9 bases align to TRBD2. Unmatched junction bases numbered 7, after V lost 3 bases and J lost 3 bases. The germline CDR1 and CDR2 sequences are ENHRY and SYGVKD. The CDR3 is made up of 16 amino acids. CDR3 DNA sequence: TGTGCCATCAGTGACCCGCGGGGGGGCCCAACAGATACGCAGTATTTT. Translating gives CAISDPRGGPTDTQYF.

This rearrangement joins TRBV4-1 to TRBJ1-2; the D is unclear. The CDR3 loop spans 15 amino acids. Germline CDR1 MGHRA, CDR2 YSYEKL. Trimming pared 1 base from V and 5 bases from J, leaving 14 bases between. As DNA, the CDR3 is TGCGCCAGCAGCCAAGGCCAGAGGGTAGAGTATGGCTACACCTTC. This translates into CASSQGQRVEYGYTF.